This TCR beta chain comes out of a study of naive and memory T cell subsets. Broader study findings: Clonotypes are single alpha or beta chains, not paired receptors. Gini index rose across naive, CM, EM and EMRA in CD4 and CD8.

Overnight CMV lysate stimulation of fresh PBMCs defined donor CMV status by CD4+ IFNgamma. CD8 T cells were positively selected from what remained after CD4 positive selection. An equimolar mix of two oligonucleotides served as the beta constant-region primer for TRBC1 and TRBC2. Nested alpha and beta constant-region primers with the SP2 primer drove four PCR rounds on ligated cDNA. In TCRdb, the UMI-ligation and nested PCR reads were re-called with MiXCR into one record per CDR3 protein. The sample shows around 18,000 distinct CDR3 sequences, approximately 9% of them seen only once. V lost 4 bases to trimming and J lost 7 bases; unmatched junction nucleotides: 7. Germline V gene data show CDR1 as SEHNR and CDR2 as FQNEAQ (reference sequence). The CDR3 sequence is 14 residues long. Many counts were recorded for this clonotype. Its target is not known.

Sequencing was performed on central memory CD8+ T cells from blood. This chain uses TRBV7-9 with TRBJ2-1; 7 bases agree with TRBD2. The receptor was derived from a human donor in good health. This CDR3 is CASSSSGIANEQFF. For the CDR3, the DNA is TGTGCCAGCAGCTCGAGCGGGATCGCGAATGAGCAGTTCTTC.